The clone carrying this T cell receptor (beta chain) was counted a few times. Its antigen is unknown. As to treatment: AdE1-LMPpoly-expanded autologous EBV-specific T-cell therapy followed by anti-PD-1 nivolumab. This specimen comes from a study of EBV T-cell therapy then PD-1 blockade in nasopharyngeal carcinoma. The protocol was immunoSEQ multiplex PCR, while the TCRdb copy is restricted to in-frame clones and leaves out a portion. The profile covers roughly 20,000 clones, with about four fifths appearing a single time and around 31% taken by the ten largest. Trimming removed 5 bases from V and 5 bases from J, with 15 bases in between. CDR1 is SNHLY and CDR2 is FYNNEI in the germline V gene. This CDR3 region has 14 residues.

This sequence was found in a man aged 40-55 years with nasopharyngeal carcinoma. Sample: CD8+ T cells from blood, taken at roughly day 35 from a patient whose treatment included autologous EBV-specific T cells and nivolumab. V and J are TRBV2 and TRBJ1-1; D call uncertain. CDR3 bases: TGTGCCAGCAGTTGGCGGCCAACGGATACTGAAGCTTTCTTT. It yields the protein CASSWRPTDTEAFF.